The rows below give T cell receptor beta chains drawn from one sample of a study of response to subunit inactivated influenza vaccine. Via MiXCR, TCRdb re-called the RT-PCR reads, giving one row per CDR3 protein. Of 500,000 to 600,000 distinct CDR3 sequences listed, roughly 10% are singletons. The sample consisted of PBMCs from blood, taken on the day of vaccination. These receptor sequences come from a man in his fifties who received an inactivated influenza vaccine. Both conserved end residues are part of each CDR3. Fields, in order: V gene, clone size, J gene, D gene, CDR3 protein, CDR3 DNA. D genes are given only for firm matches. Only part of the rows carry a size: once, few, many, or a class if the clone is expanded.

V: TRBV3-1; size: -; J: TRBJ2-1; D: TRBD2; CDR3: CASSQVRTSGRGEQFF; DNA: TGTGCCAGCAGCCAAGTTCGGACTAGCGGGAGAGGTGAGCAGTTCTTC
V: TRBV7-6; size: few; J: TRBJ2-2; D: -; CDR3: CASSSWRGRNTGELFF; DNA: TGTGCCAGCAGTAGCTGGAGGGGCAGAAACACCGGGGAGCTGTTTTTT
V: TRBV28; size: -; J: TRBJ2-7; D: -; CDR3: CASSLWAGDEQYF; DNA: TGTGCCAGCAGTTTATGGGCCGGGGACGAGCAGTACTTC
V: TRBV4-1; size: -; J: TRBJ2-1; D: TRBD2; CDR3: CASSQERFGGGSYNEQFF; DNA: TGCGCCAGCAGCCAAGAGAGGTTTGGCGGGGGATCCTACAATGAGCAGTTCTTC
V: TRBV7-3; size: few; J: TRBJ2-3; D: TRBD2; CDR3: CASSFFAGGADTQYF; DNA: TGTGCCAGCAGCTTTTTTGCGGGAGGGGCAGATACGCAGTATTTT
V: TRBV7-7; size: few; J: TRBJ2-4; D: -; CDR3: CASSSIRDHAKNIQYF; DNA: TGTGCTAGCAGCTCGATCCGGGACCATGCCAAAAACATTCAGTACTTC
V: TRBV6-5; size: -; J: TRBJ2-6; D: -; CDR3: CASSYSRLNSGANVLTF; DNA: TGTGCCAGCAGTTACTCAAGACTCAACTCTGGGGCCAACGTCCTGACTTTC
V: TRBV10-3; size: few; J: TRBJ2-7; D: -; CDR3: CAISEQAGGSYEQYF; DNA: TGTGCCATCAGTGAACAGGCAGGGGGGTCCTACGAGCAGTACTTC
V: TRBV20-1; size: few; J: TRBJ1-2; D: -; CDR3: CSAGRTARDGYTF; DNA: TGCAGTGCCGGCCGGACAGCGCGGGACGGCTACACCTTC
V: TRBV6-5; size: many; J: TRBJ1-1; D: -; CDR3: CASSAPGTEAFF; DNA: TGTGCCAGCAGCGCCCCAGGGACTGAAGCTTTCTTT
V: TRBV12-3/TRBV12-4; size: few; J: TRBJ2-3; D: -; CDR3: CASGATDTQYF; DNA: TGTGCCAGCGGGGCAACAGATACGCAGTATTTT
V: TRBV7-2; size: few; J: TRBJ2-5; D: -; CDR3: CASSPAGTSQETQYF; DNA: TGTGCCAGCAGCCCCGCCGGGACGAGTCAAGAGACCCAGTACTTC
V: TRBV7-2; size: -; J: TRBJ2-3; D: -; CDR3: CASSLKWRERVDTQYF; DNA: TGTGCCAGCAGCTTAAAATGGAGGGAGAGGGTAGATACGCAGTATTTT
V: TRBV11-2; size: -; J: TRBJ1-2; D: TRBD1; CDR3: CASSTPYRGRDYGYTF; DNA: TGTGCCAGCAGCACTCCCTACAGGGGGCGGGACTATGGCTACACCTTC
V: TRBV13; size: few; J: TRBJ2-5; D: -; CDR3: CASSLVGGGKETQYF; DNA: TGTGCCAGCAGCTTAGTGGGTGGGGGTAAAGAGACCCAGTACTTC
V: TRBV5-1; size: -; J: TRBJ2-5; D: -; CDR3: CASSSGRGQETQYF; DNA: TGCGCCAGCAGCTCGGGCCGGGGACAAGAGACCCAGTACTTC
V: TRBV11-2; size: once; J: TRBJ2-1; D: TRBD2; CDR3: CASSLGRAGVNNEQFF; DNA: TGTGCCAGCAGCTTAGGAAGAGCGGGGGTCAACAATGAGCAGTTCTTC
V: TRBV5-1; size: -; J: TRBJ2-2; D: -; CDR3: CASSLGPGAGELFF; DNA: TGCGCCAGCAGCTTGGGGCCCGGGGCCGGGGAGCTGTTTTTT
V: TRBV7-2; size: many; J: TRBJ2-3; D: TRBD2; CDR3: CASRWTSGIDTQYF; DNA: TGTGCCAGCAGATGGACTAGCGGGATCGATACGCAGTATTTT
V: TRBV5-1; size: -; J: TRBJ2-1; D: -; CDR3: CASSLVSDEQFF; DNA: TGTGCCAGCAGCTTAGTCTCCGATGAGCAGTTCTTC
V: TRBV5-1; size: many; J: TRBJ2-1; D: -; CDR3: CASSRGQYNEQFF; DNA: TGCGCCAGCAGTCGCGGACAGTACAATGAGCAGTTCTTC
V: TRBV7-9; size: -; J: TRBJ1-5; D: -; CDR3: CASSSGRVPQPQHF; DNA: TGTGCCAGCAGCTCGGGACGGGTTCCTCAGCCCCAGCATTTT
V: TRBV12-3/TRBV12-4; size: few; J: TRBJ2-5; D: -; CDR3: CASSSPWGAKETQYF; DNA: TGTGCCAGCAGTTCGCCTTGGGGGGCGAAAGAGACCCAGTACTTC
V: TRBV9; size: few; J: TRBJ2-2; D: -; CDR3: CASSVATRAANTGELFF; DNA: TGTGCCAGCAGCGTAGCGACAAGGGCGGCGAACACCGGGGAGCTGTTTTTT
V: TRBV7-2; size: -; J: TRBJ2-1; D: TRBD1; CDR3: CASSPMTGGPYNEQFF; DNA: TGTGCCAGCAGCCCGATGACAGGGGGACCCTACAATGAGCAGTTCTTC
V: TRBV2; size: few; J: TRBJ2-3; D: -; CDR3: CASFYVRVDTQYF; DNA: TGTGCCAGTTTTTACGTGAGGGTGGATACGCAGTATTTT
V: TRBV29-1; size: many; J: TRBJ2-1; D: TRBD1; CDR3: CSVHPGTGFYNEQFF; DNA: TGCAGCGTGCACCCCGGGACAGGCTTTTACAATGAGCAGTTCTTC
V: TRBV7-2; size: few; J: TRBJ2-2; D: TRBD2; CDR3: CASSLLPGLNTGELFF; DNA: TGTGCCAGCAGCTTATTGCCGGGACTAAACACCGGGGAGCTGTTTTTT
V: TRBV5-1; size: -; J: TRBJ2-3; D: TRBD2; CDR3: CATTSGGTTTDTQYF; DNA: TGCGCCACCACTAGCGGGGGGACCACCACAGATACGCAGTATTTT
V: TRBV7-9; size: -; J: TRBJ2-5; D: -; CDR3: CASSFRSETQYF; DNA: TGTGCCAGCAGCTTCAGATCGGAGACCCAGTACTTC
V: TRBV5-1; size: few; J: TRBJ2-1; D: -; CDR3: CASDGGQDNEQFF; DNA: TGCGCCAGCGACGGGGGGCAGGACAATGAGCAGTTCTTC
V: TRBV12-3/TRBV12-4; size: many; J: TRBJ2-1; D: TRBD2; CDR3: CASTLTSGYSYNEQFF; DNA: TGTGCCAGCACCCTGACTAGCGGGTACTCCTACAATGAGCAGTTCTTC
V: TRBV11-1; size: -; J: TRBJ2-6; D: -; CDR3: CASAGGSGANVLTF; DNA: TGTGCCAGCGCTGGGGGATCTGGGGCCAACGTCCTGACTTTC
V: TRBV7-9; size: -; J: TRBJ2-1; D: TRBD2; CDR3: CAGGLAGMQFF; DNA: TGTGCCGGCGGACTAGCGGGGATGCAGTTCTTC
V: TRBV28; size: few; J: TRBJ2-5; D: -; CDR3: CASSITLETQYF; DNA: TGTGCCAGCAGTATAACGTTGGAGACCCAGTACTTC
V: TRBV15; size: -; J: TRBJ2-7; D: -; CDR3: CATSTGHTSRQYF; DNA: TGTGCCACCAGCACCGGGCACACCAGTCGGCAGTACTTC
V: TRBV12-3/TRBV12-4; size: -; J: TRBJ2-5; D: -; CDR3: CASSQNRALVQETQYF; DNA: TGTGCCAGCAGTCAAAACAGAGCCCTCGTCCAAGAGACCCAGTACTTC
V: TRBV7-8; size: many; J: TRBJ2-1; D: -; CDR3: CASSFKRDSFYNEQFF; DNA: TGTGCCAGCAGCTTTAAACGGGATTCTTTCTACAATGAGCAGTTCTTC
V: TRBV10-2; size: many; J: TRBJ1-6; D: -; CDR3: CASIGFFAGILDSPLHF; DNA: TGCGCCAGCATCGGATTCTTCGCCGGGATCTTAGATTCACCCCTCCACTTT
V: TRBV24-1; size: few; J: TRBJ1-1; D: TRBD1; CDR3: CATSPTGQGMNTEAFF; DNA: TGTGCCACCAGTCCTACTGGACAGGGAATGAACACTGAAGCTTTCTTT
V: TRBV20-1; size: many; J: TRBJ1-4; D: -; CDR3: CSALLPSSIKLFF; DNA: TGCAGTGCTCTCTTGCCGTCCTCAATCAAACTGTTTTTT
V: TRBV19; size: -; J: TRBJ1-1; D: -; CDR3: CASSIRDIIMNTEAFF; DNA: TGTGCCAGTAGTATCCGGGACATAATCATGAACACTGAAGCTTTCTTT
V: TRBV7-9; size: few; J: TRBJ1-2; D: -; CDR3: CASSLLWTENYGYTF; DNA: TGTGCCAGCAGCTTACTCTGGACAGAAAACTATGGCTACACCTTC
V: TRBV7-2; size: -; J: TRBJ2-7; D: TRBD1; CDR3: CASSRGQGRYYEQYF; DNA: TGTGCCAGCAGCCGGGGACAGGGAAGGTACTACGAGCAGTACTTC
V: TRBV5-1; size: many; J: TRBJ2-7; D: TRBD1; CDR3: CASSFPRTGNPYEQYF; DNA: TGCGCCAGCAGCTTCCCTCGGACAGGGAATCCCTACGAGCAGTACTTC
V: TRBV4-3; size: -; J: TRBJ2-7; D: TRBD1; CDR3: CASSQGWTGGSYEQYF; DNA: TGCGCCAGCAGCCAAGGATGGACAGGGGGCTCCTACGAGCAGTACTTC
V: TRBV28; size: few; J: TRBJ2-7; D: TRBD1; CDR3: CASRMTGQGWNEQYF; DNA: TGTGCCAGCAGGATGACGGGACAGGGATGGAACGAGCAGTACTTC
V: TRBV6-2/TRBV6-3; size: -; J: TRBJ2-1; D: -; CDR3: CASQSAPGLPRSEQFF; DNA: TGTGCCAGTCAGAGTGCCCCGGGACTCCCCCGGTCTGAGCAGTTCTTC
V: TRBV20-1; size: -; J: TRBJ1-2; D: -; CDR3: CSARPGTTGYGYTF; DNA: TGCAGTGCTAGACCCGGGACAACTGGGTATGGCTACACCTTC
V: TRBV7-9; size: many; J: TRBJ2-1; D: TRBD1; CDR3: CASSLGEVRQGRNEQFF; DNA: TGTGCCAGCAGCTTAGGCGAGGTGAGACAGGGTCGCAATGAGCAGTTCTTC
V: TRBV15; size: many; J: TRBJ2-3; D: -; CDR3: CATSRGTTDTQYF; DNA: TGTGCCACCAGCAGAGGAACAACAGATACGCAGTATTTT